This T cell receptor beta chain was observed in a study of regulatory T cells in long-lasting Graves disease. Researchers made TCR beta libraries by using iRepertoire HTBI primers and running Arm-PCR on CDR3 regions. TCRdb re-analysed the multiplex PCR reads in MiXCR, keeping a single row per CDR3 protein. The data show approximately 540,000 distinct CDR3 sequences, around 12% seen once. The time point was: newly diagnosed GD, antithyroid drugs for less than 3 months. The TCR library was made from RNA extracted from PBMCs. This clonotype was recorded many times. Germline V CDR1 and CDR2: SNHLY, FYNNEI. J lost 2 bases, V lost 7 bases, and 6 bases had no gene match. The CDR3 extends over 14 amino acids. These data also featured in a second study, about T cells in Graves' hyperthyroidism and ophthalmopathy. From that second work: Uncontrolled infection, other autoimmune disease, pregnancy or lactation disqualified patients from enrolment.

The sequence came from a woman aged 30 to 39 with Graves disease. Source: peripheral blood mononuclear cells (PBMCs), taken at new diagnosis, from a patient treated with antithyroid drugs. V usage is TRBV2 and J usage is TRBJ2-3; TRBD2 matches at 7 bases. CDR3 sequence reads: CASKRLADTDTQYF. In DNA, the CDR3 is TGTGCCAGCAAAAGGCTAGCGGACACAGATACGCAGTATTTT.